Below are 15 T cell receptor beta chains sequenced from a single sample in a study of PD-1 blockade in classical Hodgkin lymphoma. Assay used: immunoSEQ multiplex PCR; TCRdb lists only in-frame clones, some missing. The sample yields 20,000 or so clones, less than 85% seen once. Regarding time point: cycle 4 day 1 (C4D1), after six to seven weeks of nivolumab. Relapse after autologous stem cell transplantation occurred in every patient, and brentuximab vedotin exposure varied. Researchers used magnetic negative selection to pull out pure CD4+ T cells from thawed PBMCs. The sequencing here drew on CD4+ T cells from blood, taken before the fourth cycle of nivolumab. The source of these receptors is a human donor with classical Hodgkin lymphoma.

This chain uses TRBV5-1 with TRBJ2-5; D may be TRBD2 (5 bases). Trimming took 7 bases from V and 2 from J, leaving 15 bases between them. Looked up from germline, CDR1 is SGHRS and CDR2 is YFSETQ. The CDR3 consists of 14 residues. For the CDR3, the DNA is TGCGCCAGCGGTCAACCAAGAGGGCAAGAGACCCAGTACTTC. Protein: CASGQPRGQETQYF.

The V gene is TRBV28, the J gene TRBJ1-1, with a possible D match to TRBD1 (6 bases). Per germline, CDR1 MDHEN and CDR2 SYDVKM. The ends were cut back, 3 bases at V and 12 bases at J, with 20 bases in the middle. This CDR3 is 14 amino acids long. The CDR3 loop is CASSFKQGIWATFF. The CDR3 DNA follows: TGTGCCAGCAGTTTCAAACAGGGAATTTGGGCGACTTTCTTT.

CDR3 DNA: TGTGCCAGCAGAGAACCCGGACTAGCGGGGACCTACGAGCAGTACTTC. It codes for CASREPGLAGTYEQYF. The V gene is TRBV28, the J gene TRBJ2-7; 12 bases are shared with TRBD2. After removal of 6 bases from V and 2 bases from J, the junction contained 8 bases not matched to a gene. Germline V lookup: CDR1 MDHEN, CDR2 SYDVKM. The CDR3 has 16 amino acids.

The gene calls are TRBV7-3 and TRBJ2-7; D not resolved. CDR3 length: 13 residues. Deletions cut 3 bases from V and 2 bases from J, with 8 bases between. The germline gives CDR1 SGHTA, CDR2 FQGTGA. Here the CDR3 reads CASSFGPTYEQYF. The CDR3 DNA reads as TGTGCCAGCAGCTTTGGACCGACCTACGAGCAGTACTTC.

The chain links TRBV6-1 to TRBJ2-7; weak D call: TRBD2 (8 bases). CDR3 size: 14 residues. Germline V lookup: CDR1 MNHNS, CDR2 SASEGT. V lost 6 bases, J lost 6 bases, and 18 bases lay in between. CDR3 sequence reads: CASRKGAGGPEQYF. As DNA, the CDR3 is TGTGCCAGCAGAAAGGGGGCGGGAGGCCCCGAGCAGTACTTC.

This clone was detected only once. Different DNA sequences within this sample yield the same CDR3. The rearrangement links TRBV5-1 to TRBJ2-7, with a weak D call TRBD1 (5 bases). Germline V gives CDR1 SGHRS, CDR2 YFSETQ. This CDR3 has 14 amino acids. Trimming removed 2 bases at V and 0 bases at J, with 9 bases between. The CDR3 nucleotides are TGCGCCAGCAGCTTAGGGGTAAGCTCCTACGAGCAGTACTTC. Protein: CASSLGVSSYEQYF.

The rearrangement links TRBV18 to TRBJ1-1; the match to TRBD1 covers 8 bases. V was clipped by 5 bases and J by 0 bases; unmatched bases: 8. The CDR3 extends over 16 amino acids. In germline, CDR1 is KGHSH, CDR2 LQKENI. The chain's CDR3 is CASSSNQGALNTEAFF. CDR3 DNA sequence: TGTGCCAGCTCATCCAATCAGGGGGCCCTGAACACTGAAGCTTTCTTT.

The CDR3 here is CASSLRGPGETQYF. CDR3 nucleotides: TGTGCCAGCAGTTTACGGGGTCCGGGGGAGACCCAGTACTTC. The chain links TRBV27 to TRBJ2-5; tentatively, D is TRBD2 (5 bases). V was pared by 2 bases and J by 5 bases, with 12 bases between. Germline V lookup: CDR1 MNHEY, CDR2 SMNVEV (reference sequence). This CDR3 is built from 14 residues.

V gene TRBV6-1 combines with J gene TRBJ1-5; 12 bases match TRBD1. The CDR3 has 16 residues. With 4 bases clipped from V and 7 bases from J, the junction kept 8 bases outside the gene matches. Germline CDR1 MNHNS, CDR2 SASEGT. DNA of the CDR3: TGTGCCAGCAGTGCGGGGACAGGGGGCCTCAAACAGCCCCAGCATTTT. Protein: CASSAGTGGLKQPQHF.

The gene calls are TRBV6-5 and TRBJ1-6; D remains unclear. The CDR3 sequence is 14 residues long. Germline-derived CDR1 and CDR2 are MNHEY and SVGAGI. V lost 2 bases to trimming and J lost 6 bases, with 8 bases between them. CDR3 residues: CASSYRGPNSPLHF. The CDR3 bases are TGTGCCAGCAGTTACCGGGGTCCTAATTCACCCCTCCACTTT.

CDR3 coding DNA: TGTGCCAGCAGTTTTGCAGGGGGCTTCCACGAGCAGTACTTC. Its protein is CASSFAGGFHEQYF. This chain uses TRBV28 with TRBJ2-7; 8 bases map to TRBD1. With V trimmed by 3 bases and J by 5 bases, 6 bases remained unmatched. Per the germline V gene, CDR1 is MDHEN and CDR2 is SYDVKM. The CDR3 spans 14 residues.

The CDR3 region is CASGQGVNTEAFF. DNA of the CDR3: TGTGCCAGCGGACAGGGAGTAAACACTGAAGCTTTCTTT. This rearrangement joins TRBV19 to TRBJ1-1, with 8 bases that match TRBD1. The CDR3 covers 13 residues. Trimming cost V 9 bases and J 2 bases; bases outside gene matches: 5. In germline, CDR1 is LNHDA, CDR2 SQIVND (reference sequence).

This clone has a handful of counts. The chain recombines TRBV29-1 with TRBJ1-1, with 7 bases lining up with TRBD1. CDR3 length: 15 residues. Germline trimming cut 8 bases from V and 1 base from J; bases unmatched to any gene: 13. From germline, CDR1 is SQVTM and CDR2 ANQGSEA. Written as DNA, the CDR3 is TGCAGCTCAGCAGGGGGGCGCGGGTGGAACACTGAAGCTTTCTTT. Its translation is CSSAGGRGWNTEAFF.

The chain has TRBV5-4 and TRBJ2-2, with 16 bases identical to TRBD2. The V gene's germline CDR1 is SGHNT and CDR2 YYREEE (reference sequence). This CDR3 spans 16 amino acids. V shed 5 bases and J 7 bases; nucleotides not matched to a gene: 5. DNA for the CDR3: TGTGCCAGCAGTCGGGGACTAGCGGGAGGGGACGGGGAGCTGTTTTTT. Protein product: CASSRGLAGGDGELFF.

V gene TRBV11-3 combines with J gene TRBJ1-3, with D hard to call. V shed 3 bases and J shed 0 bases, with 6 bases lying between them. This CDR3 comprises 14 residues. Germline CDR1 reads SGHNT; CDR2 reads YENEEA. The CDR3 coding sequence is TGTGCCAGCAGCTTGGGCAGCTCTGGAAACACCATATATTTT. This gives the protein CASSLGSSGNTIYF.